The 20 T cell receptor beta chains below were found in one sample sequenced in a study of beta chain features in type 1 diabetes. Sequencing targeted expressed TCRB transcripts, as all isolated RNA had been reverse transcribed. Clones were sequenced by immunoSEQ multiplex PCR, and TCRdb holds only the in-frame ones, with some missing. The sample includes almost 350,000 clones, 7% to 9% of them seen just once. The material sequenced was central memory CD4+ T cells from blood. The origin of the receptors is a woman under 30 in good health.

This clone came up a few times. In nucleotides, the CDR3 is TGTGCCAGCAGCCTCGTAGCGGGAGGCGGAGATACGCAGTATTTT. Translated: CASSLVAGGGDTQYF. The genes are TRBV7-3 and TRBJ2-3; 10 bases line up with TRBD2. Germline values: CDR1 SGHTA, CDR2 FQGTGA. Trimming removed 5 bases from V and 5 bases from J; junction bases left unmatched: 7. The CDR3 totals 15 residues.

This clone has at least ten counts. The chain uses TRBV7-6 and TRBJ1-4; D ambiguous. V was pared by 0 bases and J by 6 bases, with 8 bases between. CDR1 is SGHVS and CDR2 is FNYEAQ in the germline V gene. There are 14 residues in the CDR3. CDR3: CASSLAGAYEKLFF. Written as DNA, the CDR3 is TGTGCCAGCAGCTTAGCTGGAGCCTATGAAAAACTGTTTTTT.

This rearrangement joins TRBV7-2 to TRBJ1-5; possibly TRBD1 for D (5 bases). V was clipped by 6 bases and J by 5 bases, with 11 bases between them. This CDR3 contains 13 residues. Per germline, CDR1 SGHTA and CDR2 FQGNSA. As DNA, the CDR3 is TGTGCCAGCAGACAGGACGGCTATCAGCCCCAGCATTTT. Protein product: CASRQDGYQPQHF. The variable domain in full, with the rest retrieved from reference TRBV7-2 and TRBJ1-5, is GAGVSQSPSNKVTEKGKDVELRCDPISGHTALYWYRQSLGQGLEFLIYFQGNSAPDKSGLPSDRFSAERTGGSVSTLTIQRTQQEDSAVYLCASRQDGYQPQHFGDGTRLSIL.

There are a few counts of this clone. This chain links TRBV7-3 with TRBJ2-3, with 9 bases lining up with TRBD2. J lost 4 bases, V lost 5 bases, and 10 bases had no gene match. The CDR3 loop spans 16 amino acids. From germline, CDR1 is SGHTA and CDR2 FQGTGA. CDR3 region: CASSPDSGSRSDTQYF. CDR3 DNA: TGTGCCAGCAGCCCCGATAGCGGGAGCAGGTCAGATACGCAGTATTTT.

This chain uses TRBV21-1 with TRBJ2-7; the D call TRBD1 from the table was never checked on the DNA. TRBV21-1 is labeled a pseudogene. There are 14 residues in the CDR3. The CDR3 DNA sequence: TGTGCCAGCAGCAAATTGGGCCCGGTCTACGAGCAGTACTTC. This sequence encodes CASSKLGPVYEQYF.

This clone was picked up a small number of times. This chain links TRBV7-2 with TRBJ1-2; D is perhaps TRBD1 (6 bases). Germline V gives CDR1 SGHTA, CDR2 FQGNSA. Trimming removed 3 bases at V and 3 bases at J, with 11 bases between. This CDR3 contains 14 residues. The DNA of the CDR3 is TGTGCCAGCAGCTTGGGCAGGGGCGACTATGGCTACACCTTC. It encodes CASSLGRGDYGYTF.

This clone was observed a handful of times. The CDR3 DNA is TGTGCCAGCAGCTTATACCGAAGTAACACTGAAGCTTTCTTT. Translated: CASSLYRSNTEAFF. The gene calls are TRBV7-2 and TRBJ1-1; D gene uncertain. Trimming pared 2 bases from V and 2 bases from J, leaving 9 bases between. The CDR3 loop spans 14 amino acids. The germline V gene has CDR1 SGHTA and CDR2 FQGNSA.

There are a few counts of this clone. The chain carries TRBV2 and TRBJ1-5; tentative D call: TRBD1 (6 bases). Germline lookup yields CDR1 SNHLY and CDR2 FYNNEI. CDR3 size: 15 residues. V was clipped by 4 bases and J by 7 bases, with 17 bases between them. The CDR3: CASSVSQGGAQPQHF. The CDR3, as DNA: TGTGCCAGCAGTGTCTCACAGGGCGGGGCGCAGCCCCAGCATTTT.

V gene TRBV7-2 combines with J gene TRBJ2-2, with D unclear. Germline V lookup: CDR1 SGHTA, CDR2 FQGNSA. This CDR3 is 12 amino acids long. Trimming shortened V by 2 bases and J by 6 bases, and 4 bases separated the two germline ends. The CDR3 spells CASSLSAGELFF. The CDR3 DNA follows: TGTGCCAGCAGCTTATCAGCCGGGGAGCTGTTTTTT.

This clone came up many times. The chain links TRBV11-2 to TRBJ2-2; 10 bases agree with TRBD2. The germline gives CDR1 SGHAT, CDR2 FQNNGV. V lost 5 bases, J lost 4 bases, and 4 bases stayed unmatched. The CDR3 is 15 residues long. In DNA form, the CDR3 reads TGTGCCAGCAGCAAAACTAGCGGGACCACCGGGGAGCTGTTTTTT. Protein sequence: CASSKTSGTTGELFF.

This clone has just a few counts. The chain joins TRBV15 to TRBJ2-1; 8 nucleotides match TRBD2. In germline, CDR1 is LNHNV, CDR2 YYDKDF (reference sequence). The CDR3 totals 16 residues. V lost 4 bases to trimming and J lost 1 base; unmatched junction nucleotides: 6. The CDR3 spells CATSTETSVSYNEQFF. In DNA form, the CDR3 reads TGTGCCACCAGCACCGAGACTAGCGTGTCCTACAATGAGCAGTTCTTC.

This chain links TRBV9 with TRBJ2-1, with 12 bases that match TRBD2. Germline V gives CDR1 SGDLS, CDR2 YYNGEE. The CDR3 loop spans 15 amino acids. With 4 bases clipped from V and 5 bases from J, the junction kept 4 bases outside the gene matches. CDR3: CASSPRTSGNNEQFF. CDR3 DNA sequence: TGTGCCAGCAGCCCGAGGACTAGCGGGAACAATGAGCAGTTCTTC.

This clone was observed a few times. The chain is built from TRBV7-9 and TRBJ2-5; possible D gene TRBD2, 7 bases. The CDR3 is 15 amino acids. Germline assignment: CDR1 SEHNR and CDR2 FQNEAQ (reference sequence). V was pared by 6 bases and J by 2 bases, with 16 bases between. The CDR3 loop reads CASSFAGRGQETQYF. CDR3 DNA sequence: TGTGCCAGCAGTTTCGCAGGGAGGGGGCAAGAGACCCAGTACTTC. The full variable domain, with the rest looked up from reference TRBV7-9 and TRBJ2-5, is DTGVSQNPRHKITKRGQNVTFRCDPISEHNRLYWYRQTLGQGPEFLTYFQNEAQLEKSRLLSDRFSAERPKGSFSTLEIQRTEQGDSAMYLCASSFAGRGQETQYFGPGTRLLVL.

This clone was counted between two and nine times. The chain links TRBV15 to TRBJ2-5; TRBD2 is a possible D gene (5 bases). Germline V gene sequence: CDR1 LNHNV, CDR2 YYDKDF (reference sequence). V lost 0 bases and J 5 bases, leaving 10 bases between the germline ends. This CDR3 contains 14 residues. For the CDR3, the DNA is TGTGCCACCAGCAGAGATTTGACGGGGGAGACCCAGTACTTC. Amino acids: CATSRDLTGETQYF. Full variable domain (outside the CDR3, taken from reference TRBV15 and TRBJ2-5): DAMVIQNPRYQVTQFGKPVTLSCSQTLNHNVMYWYQQKSSQAPKLLFHYYDKDFNNEADTPDNFQSRRPNTSFCFLDIRSPGLGDTAMYLCATSRDLTGETQYFGPGTRLLVL.

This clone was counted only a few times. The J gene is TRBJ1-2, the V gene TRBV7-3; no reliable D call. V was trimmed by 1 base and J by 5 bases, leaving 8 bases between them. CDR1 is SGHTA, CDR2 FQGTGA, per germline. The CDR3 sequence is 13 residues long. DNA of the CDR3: TGTGCCAGCAGCTTAAGTGTAGGATATGGCTACACCTTC. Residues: CASSLSVGYGYTF. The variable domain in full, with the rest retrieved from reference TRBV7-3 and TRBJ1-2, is GAGVSQTPSNKVTEKGKYVELRCDPISGHTALYWYRQSLGQGPEFLIYFQGTGAADDSGLPNDRFFAVRPEGSVSTLKIQRTERGDSAVYLCASSLSVGYGYTFGSGTRLTVV.

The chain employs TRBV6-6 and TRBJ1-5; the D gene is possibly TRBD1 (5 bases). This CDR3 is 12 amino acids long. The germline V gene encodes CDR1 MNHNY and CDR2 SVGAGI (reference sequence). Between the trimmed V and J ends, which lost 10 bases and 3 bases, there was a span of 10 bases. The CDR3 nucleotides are TGTGCCACCAGGGCTTCCAATCAGCCCCAGCATTTT. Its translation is CATRASNQPQHF.

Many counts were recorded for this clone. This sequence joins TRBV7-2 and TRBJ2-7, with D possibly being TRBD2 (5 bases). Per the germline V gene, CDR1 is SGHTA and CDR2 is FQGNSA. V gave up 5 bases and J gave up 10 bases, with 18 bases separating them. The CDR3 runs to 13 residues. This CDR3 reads CASSLVLGGPQYF. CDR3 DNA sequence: TGTGCCAGCAGCCTCGTCCTTGGCGGGCCCCAGTACTTC.

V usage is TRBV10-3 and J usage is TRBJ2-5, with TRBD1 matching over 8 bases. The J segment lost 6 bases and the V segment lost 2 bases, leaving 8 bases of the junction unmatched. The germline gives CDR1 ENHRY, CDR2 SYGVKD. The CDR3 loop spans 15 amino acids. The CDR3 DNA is TGTGCCATCAGTGAGATCGGGACAGGTCCCAAGACCCAGTACTTC. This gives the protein CAISEIGTGPKTQYF.

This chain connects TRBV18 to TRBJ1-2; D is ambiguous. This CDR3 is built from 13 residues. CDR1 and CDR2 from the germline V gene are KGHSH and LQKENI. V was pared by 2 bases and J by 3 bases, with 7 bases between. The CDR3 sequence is CASSPGSDYGYTF. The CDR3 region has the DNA TGTGCCAGCTCACCAGGGAGCGACTATGGCTACACCTTC.

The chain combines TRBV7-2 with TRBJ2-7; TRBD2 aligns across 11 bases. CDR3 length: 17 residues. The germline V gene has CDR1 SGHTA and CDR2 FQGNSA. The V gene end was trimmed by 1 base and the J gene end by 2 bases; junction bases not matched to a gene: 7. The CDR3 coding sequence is TGTGCCAGCAGCTTAGTGGACCTAGCGGGGGGTGCCTACGAGCAGTACTTC. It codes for CASSLVDLAGGAYEQYF.